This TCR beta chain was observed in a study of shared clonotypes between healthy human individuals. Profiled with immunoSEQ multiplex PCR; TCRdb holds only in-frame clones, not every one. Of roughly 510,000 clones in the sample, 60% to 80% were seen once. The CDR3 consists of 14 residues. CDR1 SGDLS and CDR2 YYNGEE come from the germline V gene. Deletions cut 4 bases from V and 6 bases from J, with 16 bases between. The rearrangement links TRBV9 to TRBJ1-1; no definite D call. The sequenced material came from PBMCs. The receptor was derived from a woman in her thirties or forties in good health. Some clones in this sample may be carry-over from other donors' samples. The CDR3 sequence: CASSPAGKKAEAFF. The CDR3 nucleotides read TGTGCCAGCAGCCCAGCCGGAAAGAAAGCTGAAGCTTTCTTT.